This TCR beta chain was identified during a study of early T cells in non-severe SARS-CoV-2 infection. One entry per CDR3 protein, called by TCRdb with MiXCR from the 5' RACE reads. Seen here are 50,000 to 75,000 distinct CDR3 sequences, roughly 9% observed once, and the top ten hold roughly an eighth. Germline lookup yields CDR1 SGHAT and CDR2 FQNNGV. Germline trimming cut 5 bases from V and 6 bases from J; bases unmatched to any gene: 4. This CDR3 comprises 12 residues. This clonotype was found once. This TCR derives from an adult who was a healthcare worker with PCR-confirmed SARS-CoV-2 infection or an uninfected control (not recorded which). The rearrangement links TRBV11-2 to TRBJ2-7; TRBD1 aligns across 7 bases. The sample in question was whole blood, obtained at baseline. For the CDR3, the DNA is TGTGCCAGCAGCCATACAGGGGCCGAGCAGTACTTC. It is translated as CASSHTGAEQYF.